The 27 T cell receptor beta chains below come from one sample, sequenced in a study of T cells in Graves' hyperthyroidism and ophthalmopathy. Amplified TCR beta CDR3 regions derived from RNA transcripts. The HTBI primer set was used in a first-round RT-PCR of the TCR CDR3. TCRdb re-derived calls from the multiplex PCR reads in MiXCR, one entry per CDR3 protein. The table includes 250,000 to 350,000 distinct CDR3 sequences, 17% detected once. Sequencing was carried out using blood. The receptors here all came from a woman aged 55-69 years with Graves' ophthalmopathy.

This clonotype came up many times. The rearrangement uses TRBV27 and TRBJ1-5; D gene ambiguous. From germline, CDR1 is MNHEY and CDR2 SMNVEV (reference sequence). The CDR3 totals 15 residues. The V and J ends lost 0 bases and 5 bases respectively, with 11 bases between them. CDR3 DNA sequence: TGTGCCAGCAGTTTATCGTCCCCCTGGCATCAGCCCCAGCATTTT. Translated, it gives CASSLSSPWHQPQHF.

This clonotype was seen at least ten times. The J gene is TRBJ2-7, the V gene TRBV7-2; D unclear. This CDR3 spans 14 amino acids. CDR1 and CDR2 from the germline V gene are SGHTA and FQGNSA. Trimming removed 4 bases from V and 2 bases from J, with 12 bases in between. The CDR3 DNA reads as TGTGCCAGCAGCTCCCAGAACGGCCCCTACGAGCAGTACTTC. It is translated as CASSSQNGPYEQYF.

Many counts were recorded for this clonotype. V usage is TRBV27 and J usage is TRBJ2-7; 11 positions match TRBD2. Germline V gives CDR1 MNHEY, CDR2 SMNVEV (reference sequence). The V segment lost 7 bases and the J segment 4 bases; nucleotides outside the gene matches: 18. The CDR3 is 18 residues long. As DNA, the CDR3 is TGTGCCAGCACCCCCCTTGGGCTAGCGGGAGGCGGTATTTACGAGCAGTACTTC. Its translation: CASTPLGLAGGGIYEQYF.

The chain employs TRBV9 and TRBJ2-2; the D gene is possibly TRBD1 (5 bases). Trimming removed 3 bases from V and 1 base from J, with 13 bases in between. Germline V gives CDR1 SGDLS, CDR2 YYNGEE. This CDR3 has 16 amino acids. The DNA of the CDR3 is TGTGCCAGCAGCGGCCGACAGAAGATGAACACCGGGGAGCTGTTTTTT. This gives the protein CASSGRQKMNTGELFF.

In regard to this clonotype: Its ends do not fully match the called genes, so a read error is possible. The chain recombines TRBV28 with TRBJ1-2; 7 bases are a match to TRBD1. This CDR3 has 16 amino acids. From germline, CDR1 is MDHEN and CDR2 SYDVKM. CDR3 region: CAGSSIWRGGSGGYTF. CDR3 bases: TGTGCCGGCAGTTCCATCTGGAGAGGGGGCAGCGGGGGCTACACTTTC.

This clonotype was counted at least ten times. V gene TRBV5-1 combines with J gene TRBJ2-3, with TRBD2 matching over 9 bases. Germline CDR1 SGHRS, CDR2 YFSETQ. This CDR3 comprises 16 residues. Trimming removed 4 bases from V and 4 bases from J; junction bases left unmatched: 10. The CDR3, as DNA: TGCGCCAGCAGCCTCACCTTAGCGGGAGTGGCAGATACGCAGTATTTT. Protein product: CASSLTLAGVADTQYF. Full variable domain (missing parts from reference TRBV5-1 and TRBJ2-3): KAGVTQTPRYLIKTRGQQVTLSCSPISGHRSVSWYQQTPGQGLQFLFEYFSETQRNKGNFPGRFSGRQFSNSRSEMNVSTLELGDSALYLCASSLTLAGVADTQYFGPGTRLTVL.

This clonotype was seen only a few times. J is TRBJ1-2 and V is TRBV4-3; D not resolved. Germline values: CDR1 LGHNA, CDR2 YSLEER. Deletions cut 0 bases from V and 4 bases from J, with 9 bases between. CDR3 size: 14 residues. The CDR3 nucleotides are TGCGCCAGCAGCCAAGACGTTGTTATCTATGGCTACACCTTC. Translated: CASSQDVVIYGYTF.

This clonotype has a handful of counts. One end of the junction fails to match germline, which may point to a read error. The chain is built from TRBV5-5 and TRBJ2-7; no reliable D call. The CDR3 covers 12 residues. CDR1 is SGHKS and CDR2 is YYEKEE in the germline V gene (reference sequence). As DNA, the CDR3 is TGTGCCAGCAGCTTGTTCTCCGACGAGCAGTACTTC. Amino acid sequence: CASSLFSDEQYF.

The rearrangement joins TRBV5-5 to TRBJ2-7; no reliable D call. The germline gives CDR1 SGHKS, CDR2 YYEKEE (reference sequence). Trimming left V 3 bases short and J 0 bases short, with 7 bases between. This CDR3 region has 13 residues. CDR3 amino acids: CASSYLGSYEQYF. The DNA of the CDR3 is TGTGCCAGCAGCTACCTGGGCTCCTACGAGCAGTACTTC.

Ten or more counts support this clonotype. The rearrangement uses TRBV12-3 or TRBV12-4 and TRBJ2-3; D is tentatively TRBD1 or TRBD2 (5 bases each). The germline V and J ends were trimmed by 1 base and 3 bases, with 11 bases remaining between them. This CDR3 has 15 amino acids. CDR3 sequence (DNA): TGTGCCAGCAGTTTAGGGGGCCGGGGTACAGATACGCAGTATTTT. This codes for CASSLGGRGTDTQYF.

The table lists this clonotype with many counts. This rearrangement joins TRBV28 to TRBJ2-5; weak D call: TRBD1 (7 bases). Trimming stripped 6 bases from V and 0 bases from J, with 17 bases between. The CDR3 runs to 16 residues. CDR1 is MDHEN, CDR2 SYDVKM, per germline. As DNA, the CDR3 is TGTGCCAGCAGCCCAGGGGGACTGACGTACCAAGAGACCCAGTACTTC. It specifies CASSPGGLTYQETQYF.

At least ten counts were recorded for this clonotype. The chain couples TRBV6-2 or TRBV6-3 to TRBJ2-2; either TRBD1 or TRBD2 may supply D (5 bases each). CDR1 MNHEY and CDR2 SVGEGT come from the germline V gene. This CDR3 comprises 15 residues. Trimming took off 4 bases at V and 2 bases at J, with 11 bases between the two ends. The CDR3 coding sequence is TGTGCCAGCAGTTTCCAGGGAGCCAACACCGGGGAGCTGTTTTTT. It translates to CASSFQGANTGELFF.

This clonotype showed up many times. The CDR3 loop reads CASSFPGQGTGGTEAFF. The CDR3, as DNA: TGTGCCAGCAGTTTCCCGGGACAGGGAACGGGCGGCACTGAAGCTTTCTTT. The V call is TRBV12-3 or TRBV12-4, the J call TRBJ1-1, with 9 bases matching TRBD1. J lost 4 bases, V lost 3 bases, and 12 bases had no gene match. The CDR3 spans 17 residues.

This clonotype was counted a single time. The junction departs from the called germline gene at one end, perhaps through a read error. The chain is built from TRBV7-9 and TRBJ2-4; no clear D gene. Germline CDR1 and CDR2: SEHNR and FQNEAQ (reference sequence). The CDR3 has 13 amino acids. Here the CDR3 reads CPSSPYEQSIQYF. Here the CDR3 DNA reads TGTCCCAGCAGCCCCTACGAACAAAGTATTCAGTACTTC.

This clonotype appeared a few times. Written as DNA, the CDR3 is TGTGCCAGCAATTTGGGACAGGGGTACGAGCAGTACTTC. Protein sequence: CASNLGQGYEQYF. The chain recombines TRBV6-1 with TRBJ2-7; 10 nucleotides match TRBD1. Germline lookup yields CDR1 MNHNS and CDR2 SASEGT. This CDR3 has 13 residues. The J segment lost 4 bases and the V segment lost 7 bases, leaving 4 bases of the junction unmatched.

This clonotype showed up just a few times. This chain uses TRBV20-1 with TRBJ2-5, with D tentatively TRBD1 or TRBD2 (6 bases each). V lost 3 bases, J lost 5 bases, and 19 bases lay in between. Looked up from germline, CDR1 is DFQATT and CDR2 is SNEGSKA (reference sequence). The length of the CDR3 is 15 residues. The CDR3 sequence is CSASPLSGARETQYF. In DNA, the CDR3 is TGCAGTGCTAGCCCGCTGTCGGGGGCACGGGAGACCCAGTACTTC.

This clonotype was seen at least ten times. This sequence joins TRBV27 and TRBJ1-1; 7 nucleotides agree with TRBD1. After removal of 3 bases from V and 11 bases from J, the junction contained 9 bases not matched to a gene. Germline CDR1 is MNHEY and CDR2 is SMNVEV (reference sequence). The CDR3 is 13 amino acids. The CDR3 DNA reads as TGTGCCAGCAGTTTGTCTCGGGACAGCCAGGCTTTCTTT. Residues: CASSLSRDSQAFF.

This clonotype has at least ten counts. The chain recombines TRBV28 with TRBJ2-2; D uncertain. The germline CDR1 and CDR2 sequences are MDHEN and SYDVKM. V shed 2 bases and J shed 6 bases, with 10 bases lying between them. This CDR3 comprises 14 residues. The CDR3 is CASSLMVRPGELFF. For the CDR3, the DNA is TGTGCCAGCAGTTTAATGGTTCGGCCCGGGGAGCTGTTTTTT.

V gene TRBV7-9 combines with J gene TRBJ1-1; D remains unclear. CDR1 and CDR2 (germline): SEHNR, FQNEAQ (reference sequence). With 2 bases removed from V and 7 bases from J, the gap between germline ends came to 14 bases. The CDR3 is 14 amino acids. Here the CDR3 DNA reads TGTGCCAGCAGCTTATATTTGGGCTTTGGTGAAGCTTTCTTT. It encodes CASSLYLGFGEAFF.

This clonotype has at least ten counts. The rearrangement links TRBV6-1 to TRBJ1-2; TRBD1 agrees at 8 bases. CDR1 is MNHNS and CDR2 is SASEGT in the germline V gene. The V and J ends lost 5 bases and 4 bases, in that order; junction bases with no gene match: 6. This CDR3 comprises 14 residues. CDR3 in DNA: TGTGCCAGCAGTTTCCGGACAGGGTCCTATGGCTACACCTTC. It yields the protein CASSFRTGSYGYTF.

The chain uses TRBV6-1 and TRBJ1-4; D perhaps matches TRBD1 (5 bases). The CDR3 length is 13 residues. The germline V gene encodes CDR1 MNHNS and CDR2 SASEGT. The germline V and J ends were trimmed by 7 bases and 8 bases, with 14 bases remaining between them. CDR3 loop: CASTRGAGEKLFF. Written as DNA, the CDR3 is TGTGCCAGCACCCGAGGGGCAGGCGAAAAACTGTTTTTT.

The chain links TRBV28 to TRBJ1-6; perhaps TRBD1 as D (5 bases). The CDR3 consists of 16 residues. Trimming removed 7 bases at V and 3 bases at J, with 16 bases between. Germline-derived CDR1 and CDR2 are MDHEN and SYDVKM. The CDR3 bases are TGTGCCAGCACCGGGGGGGGATCAGGCTATAATTCACCCCTCCACTTT. Residues: CASTGGGSGYNSPLHF.

The V gene is TRBV20-1, the J gene TRBJ2-2, with TRBD1 identical over 7 bases. The CDR3 consists of 15 residues. Looked up from germline, CDR1 is DFQATT and CDR2 is SNEGSKA (reference sequence). V was pared by 3 bases and J by 2 bases, with 6 bases of the junction left unmatched. The CDR3 bases are TGCAGTGCTAGGGACCCAGGGGGTAACACCGGGGAGCTGTTTTTT. This sequence encodes CSARDPGGNTGELFF.

The V call is TRBV18, the J call TRBJ1-3; D unclear. Trimming removed 6 bases at V and 7 bases at J, with 19 bases between. This CDR3 is 15 amino acids long. Germline V lookup: CDR1 KGHSH, CDR2 LQKENI. CDR3 bases: TGTGCCAGCTCGTTGCAAACTCCTTCTAGGAACACCATATATTTT. This codes for CASSLQTPSRNTIYF.

This clonotype was counted between two and nine times. The gene calls are TRBV19 and TRBJ2-1, with a tentative D call TRBD1 (6 bases). CDR1 is LNHDA and CDR2 is SQIVND in the germline V gene (reference sequence). The CDR3 has 17 amino acids. V was clipped by 0 bases and J by 10 bases, with 22 bases between them. In DNA form, the CDR3 reads TGTGCCAGTAGTATAGAGGGGGCTAGTGCCAGTAAGAGGGAGCAGTTCTTC. Translated: CASSIEGASASKREQFF.

This clonotype was found a few times. V usage is TRBV6-1 and J usage is TRBJ2-5; 9 bases align to TRBD1. With 6 bases clipped from V and 3 bases from J, the junction kept 11 bases outside the gene matches. Germline lookup yields CDR1 MNHNS and CDR2 SASEGT. The CDR3 runs to 16 residues. DNA for the CDR3: TGTGCCAGCAGCACCTCGTACAGGGGGCGTGAAGAGACCCAGTACTTC. Translating it yields CASSTSYRGREETQYF.

This clonotype was seen ten or more times. J is TRBJ2-5 and V is TRBV5-1, with D tentatively TRBD1 (5 bases). Trimming cost V 3 bases and J 2 bases, with 11 bases left between them. The CDR3 sequence is 14 residues long. The V gene's germline CDR1 is SGHRS and CDR2 YFSETQ. DNA for the CDR3: TGCGCCAGCAGCTCGCTGACAGAACAAGAGACCCAGTACTTC. Encoded protein: CASSSLTEQETQYF.